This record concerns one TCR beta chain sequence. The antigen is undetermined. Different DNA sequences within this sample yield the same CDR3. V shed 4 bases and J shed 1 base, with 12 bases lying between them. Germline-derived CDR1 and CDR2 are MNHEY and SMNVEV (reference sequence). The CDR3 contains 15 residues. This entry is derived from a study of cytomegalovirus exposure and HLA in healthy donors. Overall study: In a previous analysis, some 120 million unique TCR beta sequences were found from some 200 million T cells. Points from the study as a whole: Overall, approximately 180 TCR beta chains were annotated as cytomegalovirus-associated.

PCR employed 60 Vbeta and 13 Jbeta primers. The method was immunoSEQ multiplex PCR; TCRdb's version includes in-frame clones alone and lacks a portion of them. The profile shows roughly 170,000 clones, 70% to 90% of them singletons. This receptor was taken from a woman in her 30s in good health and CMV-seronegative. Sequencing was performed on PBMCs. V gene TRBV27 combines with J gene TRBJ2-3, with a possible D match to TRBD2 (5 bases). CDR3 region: CASSSTDWGTDTQYF. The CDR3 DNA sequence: TGTGCCAGCAGTTCCACGGACTGGGGCACAGATACGCAGTATTTT.